This record covers a single T cell receptor (beta chain). Germline trimming cut 4 bases from V and 2 bases from J; bases unmatched to any gene: 1. Germline CDR1 is MGHRA and CDR2 is YSYEKL. The CDR3 has 14 residues. The entry originates in a study of blood T cell repertoires in COVID-19. Background on the study: Samples came from the United States, Italy and Spain, spanning acute and convalescent COVID-19.

Authors' analysis steps: Quantification of nucleated cells was approximated via reference gene primer amplification. TCRdb's table, derived via immunoSEQ multiplex PCR, lists solely in-frame clones and lacks some. V, J and clone size reflect that table, while D and trimming were determined from the DNA. Counted here are about 110,000 clones, roughly 88% occurring once; the ten biggest clones make up 2.4%. The sequencing sample was made of peripheral blood. This sequence was found in a human donor in a cohort sampled during active COVID-19. The J gene is TRBJ2-2, the V gene TRBV4-1; 7 positions match TRBD2. The CDR3, as DNA: TGCGCCAGCAGCCCAGCGGGAAACACCGGGGAGCTGTTTTTT. Encoded protein: CASSPAGNTGELFF.